The 27 T cell receptor beta chains below come from one sample, sequenced in a study of blood T cell repertoires in COVID-19. The assay was immunoSEQ multiplex PCR, and TCRdb's table has in-frame clones only and misses some. Of 200,000 or so clones listed, 65% to 85% are singletons. The sequencing sample was made of peripheral blood. All receptors come from a woman between 25 and 40 years old with acute or convalescent COVID-19.

V is TRBV6-5 and J is TRBJ2-2; weak D call: TRBD2 (5 bases). CDR1 is MNHEY and CDR2 is SVGAGI in the germline V gene. Trimming stripped 5 bases from V and 6 bases from J, with 10 bases between. There are 13 residues in the CDR3. The CDR3 loop reads CASSLLEAGELFF. The CDR3 DNA reads TGTGCCAGCAGTCTACTAGAAGCCGGGGAGCTGTTTTTT.

J is TRBJ1-5 and V is TRBV4-3, with 8 bases aligning to TRBD1. This CDR3 is built from 14 residues. Trimming cost V 4 bases and J 5 bases; bases outside gene matches: 4. The germline CDR1 and CDR2 sequences are LGHNA and YSLEER. CDR3 coding DNA: TGCGCCAGCAGCCGGGAGACAGGGGATCAGCCCCAGCATTTT. It encodes CASSRETGDQPQHF.

V and J are TRBV7-2 and TRBJ1-4; D gene uncertain. CDR1 is SGHTA and CDR2 is FQGNSA in the germline V gene. V gave up 1 base and J gave up 8 bases, with 17 bases separating them. The length of the CDR3 is 16 residues. The CDR3 DNA reads TGTGCCAGCAGCTTAGTATCTCGAGGGCGGAACGAAAAACTGTTTTTT. It translates to CASSLVSRGRNEKLFF.

The chain joins TRBV25-1 to TRBJ2-5; D gene uncertain. Per germline, CDR1 MGHDK and CDR2 SYGVNS. V was clipped by 6 bases and J by 2 bases, with 19 bases between them. The CDR3 contains 16 residues. For the CDR3, the DNA is TGTGCCAGCAGCACCGGGTCCCTGGGTCTACAAGAGACCCAGTACTTC. This codes for CASSTGSLGLQETQYF.

This clone was picked up a small number of times. The chain employs TRBV5-8 and TRBJ2-2; the match to TRBD1 covers 10 bases. Germline V gene sequence: CDR1 SGHTS, CDR2 YDEGEE. V was pared by 0 bases and J by 4 bases, with 15 bases of the junction left unmatched. There are 20 residues in the CDR3. The CDR3 protein is CASSLVSPGQGFGSTGELFF. DNA of the CDR3: TGTGCCAGCAGCTTGGTCAGTCCGGGACAGGGGTTTGGTAGCACCGGGGAGCTGTTTTTT.

This clone came up once. V and J are TRBV7-6 and TRBJ1-1; TRBD1 is a possible D gene (5 bases). Trimming removed 3 bases from V and 8 bases from J, with 13 bases in between. Germline V gene sequence: CDR1 SGHVS, CDR2 FNYEAQ. This CDR3 region has 13 residues. CDR3 DNA sequence: TGTGCCAGCAGCTTGGGGCCGCGCCGAGAAGCTTTCTTT. It encodes CASSLGPRREAFF.

This rearrangement joins TRBV6-5 to TRBJ1-5; D might be TRBD1 (6 bases). The CDR3 totals 14 residues. Trimming took off 5 bases at V and 4 bases at J, with 12 bases between the two ends. Germline lookup yields CDR1 MNHEY and CDR2 SVGAGI. The CDR3 here is CASSPRGSNQPQHF. CDR3 coding DNA: TGTGCCAGCAGTCCCAGGGGATCTAATCAGCCCCAGCATTTT.

The V gene is TRBV5-1, the J gene TRBJ2-7; TRBD2 aligns across 9 bases. The V gene end was trimmed by 0 bases and the J gene end by 3 bases; junction bases not matched to a gene: 7. The CDR3 is 16 amino acids. Per the germline V gene, CDR1 is SGHRS and CDR2 is YFSETQ. CDR3 nucleotides: TGCGCCAGCAGCTTGGCGCTAGCGGGGACCTACTACGAGCAGTACTTC. Protein product: CASSLALAGTYYEQYF.

J is TRBJ2-7 and V is TRBV27, with D perhaps TRBD2 (6 bases). There are 15 residues in the CDR3. V gave up 10 bases and J gave up 3 bases, with 22 bases separating them. Germline values: CDR1 MNHEY, CDR2 SMNVEV (reference sequence). CDR3 sequence: CATAPTVSGIYEQYF. Here the CDR3 DNA reads TGTGCCACCGCCCCCACGGTTAGCGGAATCTACGAGCAGTACTTC.

The genes are TRBV7-2 and TRBJ2-1; 13 bases agree with TRBD2. Germline trimming cut 5 bases from V and 1 base from J; bases unmatched to any gene: 8. This CDR3 comprises 18 residues. Germline CDR1 SGHTA, CDR2 FQGNSA. In DNA, the CDR3 is TGTGCCAGCAGCCCGGGACTAGCGGGGCGGGGATCCTACAATGAGCAGTTCTTC. Its protein is CASSPGLAGRGSYNEQFF.

This clone occurred once. J is TRBJ1-1 and V is TRBV28; no clear D gene. The CDR3 is 14 residues long. V was shortened by 5 bases and J by 7 bases, with 17 bases between the two germline ends. Germline CDR1 reads MDHEN; CDR2 reads SYDVKM. DNA of the CDR3: TGTGCCAGCAGTCACGGCAGGCAGGCGTTTGAAGCTTTCTTT. This gives the protein CASSHGRQAFEAFF.

This clone was seen a few times. This rearrangement joins TRBV3-1 (or the pseudogene TRBV3-2) to TRBJ2-2, with D unclear. The CDR3 has 13 residues. The germline V and J ends were trimmed by 8 bases and 6 bases, with 13 bases remaining between them. Germline V CDR1 and CDR2: LGHDT, YNNKEL (reference sequence). The CDR3 nucleotides read TGTGCCAGCGAGGCTATACGATCCGGGGAGCTGTTTTTT. Protein product: CASEAIRSGELFF.

The gene calls are TRBV28 and TRBJ1-2, with 7 bases aligning to TRBD1. This CDR3 is 14 amino acids long. Trimming took 1 base from V and 8 from J; bases not matched to a gene: 7. The V gene's germline CDR1 is MDHEN and CDR2 SYDVKM. The CDR3: CASSLSLGGRGYTF. The CDR3 DNA is TGTGCCAGCAGTTTATCGCTAGGGGGCAGGGGCTACACCTTC.

This clone occurred a few times. DNA of the CDR3: TGTGCCAGCAGCGCCGGGGGTGGCGAGCAGTACTTC. Translation: CASSAGGGEQYF. The chain is built from TRBV11-2 and TRBJ2-7; D is perhaps TRBD2 (6 bases). Germline CDR1 SGHAT, CDR2 FQNNGV. The CDR3 loop spans 12 amino acids. Trimming took 5 bases from V and 6 from J, leaving 11 bases between them.

V and J are TRBV7-2 and TRBJ1-2, with 7 bases matching TRBD1. CDR3 length equals 14 residues. The J segment lost 6 bases and the V segment lost 1 base, leaving 5 bases of the junction unmatched. Germline V lookup: CDR1 SGHTA, CDR2 FQGNSA. CDR3 region: CASSLDDRVHGYTF. The DNA of the CDR3 is TGTGCCAGCAGCTTAGATGACAGGGTGCATGGCTACACCTTC. Full variable domain (rest looked up from reference TRBV7-2 and TRBJ1-2): GAGVSQSPSNKVTEKGKDVELRCDPISGHTALYWYRQSLGQGLEFLIYFQGNSAPDKSGLPSDRFSAERTGGSVSTLTIQRTQQEDSAVYLCASSLDDRVHGYTFGSGTRLTVV.

This sequence joins TRBV5-4 and TRBJ1-1, with 7 bases identical to TRBD1. The CDR3 runs 15 residues. The germline gives CDR1 SGHNT, CDR2 YYREEE (reference sequence). With V trimmed by 4 bases and J by 6 bases, 12 bases remained unmatched. CDR3 amino acids: CASSMAQGRDPEAFF. CDR3 DNA: TGTGCCAGCAGCATGGCACAGGGGCGAGACCCTGAAGCTTTCTTT.

This chain uses TRBV30 with TRBJ1-3, with 10 nucleotides matching TRBD1. V lost 5 bases to trimming and J lost 2 bases; unmatched junction nucleotides: 0. Germline CDR1 GTSNPN, CDR2 SVGIG (reference sequence). The CDR3 has 13 amino acids. CDR3 loop: CAWGTGAGNTIYF. The CDR3 region has the DNA TGTGCCTGGGGGACAGGGGCTGGAAACACCATATATTTT.

This chain joins TRBV5-1 and TRBJ2-5; 8 nucleotides agree with TRBD2. The CDR3 spans 13 residues. In germline, CDR1 is SGHRS, CDR2 YFSETQ. The J segment lost 4 bases and the V segment lost 7 bases, leaving 6 bases of the junction unmatched. The CDR3 coding sequence is TGCGCCAGCGCTCCTAGCGGGCGAGAGACCCAGTACTTC. Protein product: CASAPSGRETQYF.

This sequence joins TRBV5-4 and TRBJ1-2; 7 bases align to TRBD1. The CDR3 runs 15 residues. In germline, CDR1 is SGHNT, CDR2 YYREEE (reference sequence). V lost 6 bases, J lost 7 bases, and 15 bases stayed unmatched. As DNA, the CDR3 is TGTGCCAGCACCGGGGACCCCAGGGGGTGGTCTGGCTACACCTTC. Translated, it gives CASTGDPRGWSGYTF.

This rearrangement joins TRBV14 to TRBJ2-5; the D gene is possibly TRBD2 (5 bases). V was trimmed by 4 bases and J by 5 bases, leaving 17 bases between them. The CDR3 has 15 residues. The germline V gene encodes CDR1 SGHDN and CDR2 FVKESK. The CDR3 DNA follows: TGTGCCAGCAGCCTTCGGGGTAGTACCAGGGAGACCCAGTACTTC. It specifies CASSLRGSTRETQYF. The full variable domain, completed using reference TRBV14 and TRBJ2-5, is EAGVTQFPSHSVIEKGQTVTLRCDPISGHDNLYWYRRVMGKEIKFLLHFVKESKQDESGMPNNRFLAERTGGTYSTLKVQPAELEDSGVYFCASSLRGSTRETQYFGPGTRLLVL.

The CDR3 loop reads CASSPGGPLADTQYF. CDR3 coding DNA: TGTGCCAGCAGCCCGGGGGGACCCTTGGCAGATACGCAGTATTTT. V and J are TRBV27 and TRBJ2-3; TRBD2 agrees at 7 bases. This CDR3 is built from 15 residues. Germline CDR1 MNHEY, CDR2 SMNVEV (reference sequence). V shed 6 bases, J shed 4 bases, and the junction held 10 bases outside the gene matches.

CDR3 in amino acids: CASSFHITGERLGAIQPQHF. CDR3 DNA sequence: TGTGCCAGCAGTTTTCACATAACAGGGGAGAGGCTGGGAGCAATCCAGCCCCAGCATTTT. This chain connects TRBV6-2 or TRBV6-3 to TRBJ1-5; 7 bases are shared with TRBD1. The ends lost 4 bases at V and 7 bases at J; junction bases unmatched: 25. This CDR3 region has 20 residues. Germline CDR1 MNHEY, CDR2 SVGEGT.

The chain uses TRBV2 and TRBJ2-5, with D possibly being TRBD2 (7 bases). The CDR3 is made up of 14 amino acids. Germline V gene sequence: CDR1 SNHLY, CDR2 FYNNEI. The V end lost 4 bases, the J end lost 1 base, and 10 bases lay between the germline ends. In DNA, the CDR3 is TGTGCCAGCAGTGGGGGGGGCAGCCAAGAGACCCAGTACTTC. Its protein is CASSGGGSQETQYF.

The chain is built from TRBV7-8 and TRBJ2-2; D may be TRBD2 (6 bases). Germline CDR1 SGHVS, CDR2 FQNEAQ. Trimming shortened V by 1 base and J by 5 bases, and 11 bases separated the two germline ends. This CDR3 contains 15 residues. This chain's CDR3 is CASSLGLAGTGELFF. CDR3 sequence (DNA): TGTGCCAGCAGCTTAGGCCTGGCGGGGACCGGGGAGCTGTTTTTT.

This chain links TRBV27 with TRBJ2-1; D may be TRBD1 (6 bases). Germline lookup yields CDR1 MNHEY and CDR2 SMNVEV (reference sequence). With 4 bases removed from V and 0 bases from J, the gap between germline ends came to 13 bases. CDR3 size: 16 residues. DNA of the CDR3: TGTGCCAGCAGTTCTCACCTGACAGGCTCCTACAATGAGCAGTTCTTC. Its protein product is CASSSHLTGSYNEQFF.

The chain joins TRBV7-2 to TRBJ2-1; D is perhaps TRBD2 (5 bases). Trimming stripped 5 bases from V and 1 base from J, with 12 bases between. Germline lookup yields CDR1 SGHTA and CDR2 FQGNSA. This CDR3 has 15 residues. This CDR3 is CASSPGSVSYNEQFF. CDR3 DNA sequence: TGTGCCAGCAGCCCTGGGAGCGTATCCTACAATGAGCAGTTCTTC.

A few counts support this clone. The gene calls are TRBV5-1 and TRBJ2-2; TRBD1 might be the D (6 bases). Germline V gene sequence: CDR1 SGHRS, CDR2 YFSETQ. The CDR3 spans 15 residues. Trimming removed 7 bases from V and 1 base from J, with 14 bases in between. The CDR3 reads CASSSGARNTGELFF. The CDR3, as DNA: TGCGCCAGCTCCTCAGGGGCGCGGAACACCGGGGAGCTGTTTTTT. Full variable domain (rest looked up from reference TRBV5-1 and TRBJ2-2): KAGVTQTPRYLIKTRGQQVTLSCSPISGHRSVSWYQQTPGQGLQFLFEYFSETQRNKGNFPGRFSGRQFSNSRSEMNVSTLELGDSALYLCASSSGARNTGELFFGEGSRLTVL.